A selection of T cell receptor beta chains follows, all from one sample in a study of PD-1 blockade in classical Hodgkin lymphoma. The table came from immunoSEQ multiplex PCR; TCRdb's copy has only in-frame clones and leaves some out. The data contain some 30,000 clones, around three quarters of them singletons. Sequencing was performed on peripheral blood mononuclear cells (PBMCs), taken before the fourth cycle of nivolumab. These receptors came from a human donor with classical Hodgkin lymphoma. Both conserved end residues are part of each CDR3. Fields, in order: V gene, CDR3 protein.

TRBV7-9 CASSIRDRDFPGELFF
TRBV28 CASKQHHSNQPQHF
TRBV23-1 CASSPPQGSYGYTF
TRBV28 CASSPLVRLLNTEAFF
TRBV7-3 CASSLFAGGANEQFF
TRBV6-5 CASNPAQGVGELFF
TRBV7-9 CASSSTGAGYTF
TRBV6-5 CASRLSGNYGYTF
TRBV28 CASSFQRSFYNEQFF
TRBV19 CASSKSPGTSGLYEQYF
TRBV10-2 CASSDRGGASF
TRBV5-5 CASSPLGGDGGGTQYF
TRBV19 CASSHSHRGEAKNIQYF
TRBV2 CASSEGLYDYEQYF
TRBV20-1 CSARDPPEQYF
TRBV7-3 CASAPDGRRYNEQFF
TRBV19 CASSISVSLIMNTEAFF
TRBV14 CASSQVGNYGYTF
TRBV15 CATSRHWDRGQRTQYF
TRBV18 CASSPPPAGRAEAFF
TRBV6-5 CASRRDTGELFF
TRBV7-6 CASSSTGTSLDNEQFF
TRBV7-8 CASSLGIERYTF
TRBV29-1 CSVELPGGGLNIQYF
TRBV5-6 CASSPGQGLPGYGYTF
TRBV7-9 CASSGRGGRDTQYF
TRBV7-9 CASMTGYGDTQYF
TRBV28 CASKGGGSSYEQYF
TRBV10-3 CAISESTSGLSLYGYIF
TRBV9 CASSVGGGTGREQYF
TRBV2 CASRWASGQETQYF